This is a list of T cell receptor beta chains from one sample in a study of T cells after yellow fever vaccination. TCRdb processed the 5' RACE reads anew with MiXCR; each CDR3 protein has one entry. The repertoire holds some 350,000 distinct CDR3 sequences, with roughly 4.3% as singletons. The sequencing used PBMCs, collected 5 days after the yellow fever booster vaccination. Source of these receptors: a man aged 18 to 35 who received the YFV17D yellow fever vaccine. Each CDR3 is given with its conserved first and last residue. A D gene is named only where the DNA matches it firmly. Clone size, where shown, is once, few, many, or a class for clones that have expanded.

CDR3: CASSVKASSGAETQYF
DNA: TGTGCCAGCAGCGTAAAGGCCTCTAGCGGGGCGGAGACCCAGTACTTC
J: TRBJ2-5
V: TRBV9
D: TRBD2
size: few

CDR3: CASREVGLWTEAFF
DNA: TGTGCCAGCAGGGAGGTGGGACTTTGGACTGAAGCTTTCTTT
J: TRBJ1-1
V: TRBV6-5
D: -
size: -

CDR3: CSVEQGYSYTF
DNA: TGCAGCGTTGAACAGGGATATAGCTACACCTTC
J: TRBJ1-2
V: TRBV29-1
D: -
size: once

CDR3: CASSHRRGSSGNTIYF
DNA: TGTGCCAGCAGCCATAGGCGGGGGAGCTCTGGAAACACCATATATTTT
J: TRBJ1-3
V: TRBV14
D: -
size: many

CDR3: CASSHLGQINEKLFF
DNA: TGTGCCAGCAGCCATTTAGGACAGATTAATGAAAAACTGTTTTTT
J: TRBJ1-4
V: TRBV3-1
D: -
size: -

CDR3: CASSYNAGNTIYF
DNA: TGTGCCAGCAGTTACAACGCCGGAAACACCATATATTTT
J: TRBJ1-3
V: TRBV6-5
D: -
size: -

CDR3: CASSRPGEAMNTEAFF
DNA: TGTGCCAGCAGTCGGCCGGGAGAGGCGATGAACACTGAAGCTTTCTTT
J: TRBJ1-1
V: TRBV7-8
D: -
size: few

CDR3: CATSRQDRENTQYF
DNA: TGTGCCACCAGCAGACAGGACCGCGAGAATACGCAGTATTTT
J: TRBJ2-3
V: TRBV15
D: -
size: many

CDR3: CASSVAGGQGAGEQYF
DNA: TGTGCCAGCAGCGTAGCTGGGGGACAGGGGGCAGGGGAGCAGTACTTC
J: TRBJ2-7
V: TRBV9
D: TRBD1
size: few

CDR3: CASSPLTGMSYGYTF
DNA: TGTGCCAGCTCACCACTTACGGGTATGAGCTATGGCTACACCTTC
J: TRBJ1-2
V: TRBV18
D: -
size: few

CDR3: CASSFDSWNTIYF
DNA: TGTGCCAGCAGCTTCGACAGTTGGAACACCATATATTTT
J: TRBJ1-3
V: TRBV7-9
D: -
size: few

CDR3: CSARTGIHEQFF
DNA: TGCAGTGCAAGGACAGGGATTCACGAGCAGTTCTTC
J: TRBJ2-1
V: TRBV20-1
D: TRBD1
size: -

CDR3: CSARDRGLPPYGYTF
DNA: TGCAGTGCGAGGGACAGGGGGCTTCCTCCCTATGGCTACACCTTC
J: TRBJ1-2
V: TRBV20-1
D: TRBD1
size: few

CDR3: CASSPGTEETYEQYF
DNA: TGTGCCAGCAGCCCTGGGACAGAAGAGACCTACGAGCAGTACTTC
J: TRBJ2-7
V: TRBV7-6
D: TRBD1
size: few

CDR3: CASSSWPASDYEQYF
DNA: TGTGCCAGCAGCTCCTGGCCGGCTTCGGATTACGAGCAGTACTTC
J: TRBJ2-7
V: TRBV7-2
D: -
size: many

CDR3: CASSLHQGQVYGYTF
DNA: TGTGCCAGCAGTCTTCATCAGGGACAGGTCTATGGCTACACCTTC
J: TRBJ1-2
V: TRBV28
D: TRBD1
size: many

CDR3: CASSGGGHGLEKLFF
DNA: TGCGCCAGCAGCGGAGGGGGCCATGGGCTAGAAAAACTGTTTTTT
J: TRBJ1-4
V: TRBV5-1
D: TRBD1
size: few

CDR3: CASSPPFAGELFF
DNA: TGTGCCAGCAGTCCTCCTTTCGCCGGGGAGCTGTTTTTT
J: TRBJ2-2
V: TRBV28
D: -
size: few

CDR3: CASSQAAGMNTEAFF
DNA: TGCGCCAGCAGCCAAGCCGCAGGAATGAACACTGAAGCTTTCTTT
J: TRBJ1-1
V: TRBV4-1
D: -
size: few

CDR3: CSVCGDLNTEAFF
DNA: TGCAGTGTCTGTGGTGACTTGAACACTGAAGCTTTCTTT
J: TRBJ1-1
V: TRBV20-1
D: -
size: few

CDR3: CASSQVGDYTYEQYF
DNA: TGTGCCAGCAGCCAAGTGGGGGACTACACCTACGAGCAGTACTTC
J: TRBJ2-7
V: TRBV4-2
D: TRBD2
size: few

CDR3: CASSLGGQGGFNEQFF
DNA: TGTGCCAGCAGCTTGGGGGGTCAGGGTGGATTCAATGAGCAGTTCTTC
J: TRBJ2-1
V: TRBV5-4
D: -
size: few

CDR3: CASSQRWGNQPQHF
DNA: TGTGCCAGCAGCCAGAGGTGGGGCAATCAGCCCCAGCATTTT
J: TRBJ1-5
V: TRBV7-8
D: -
size: many

CDR3: CASSQGVGLSSYNEQFF
DNA: TGTGCCAGCAGTCAAGGGGTCGGGCTTAGCTCCTACAATGAGCAGTTCTTC
J: TRBJ2-1
V: TRBV12-3/TRBV12-4
D: -
size: few

CDR3: CASTTYNTRSNTGELFF
DNA: TGTGCCAGTACCACTTATAACACCCGATCGAACACCGGGGAGCTGTTTTTT
J: TRBJ2-2
V: TRBV19
D: -
size: few

CDR3: CASRQRGGTGELFF
DNA: TGTGCCAGCAGGCAGCGGGGGGGCACCGGGGAGCTGTTTTTT
J: TRBJ2-2
V: TRBV12-3/TRBV12-4
D: TRBD2
size: -

CDR3: CASSSPGTGSGYTF
DNA: TGTGCCAGCAGTTCACCCGGGACAGGGTCTGGCTACACCTTC
J: TRBJ1-2
V: TRBV6-2/TRBV6-3
D: TRBD1
size: few

CDR3: CASNPGARRETQYF
DNA: TGCGCCAGCAACCCAGGGGCTAGGAGGGAGACCCAGTACTTC
J: TRBJ2-5
V: TRBV5-1
D: -
size: few

CDR3: CASIPANTGELFF
DNA: TGTGCCAGCATCCCTGCCAACACCGGGGAGCTGTTTTTT
J: TRBJ2-2
V: TRBV6-2/TRBV6-3
D: -
size: few

CDR3: CSATLSGGTDTQYF
DNA: TGCAGTGCAACTCTTAGCGGGGGCACAGATACGCAGTATTTT
J: TRBJ2-3
V: TRBV20-1
D: TRBD2
size: many

CDR3: CASSLGGGLTEAFF
DNA: TGTGCCAGCAGCCTCGGTGGGGGGCTGACTGAAGCTTTCTTT
J: TRBJ1-1
V: TRBV11-2
D: -
size: -

CDR3: CSARDYAGDGYTF
DNA: TGCAGTGCTAGAGATTATGCAGGGGATGGCTACACCTTC
J: TRBJ1-2
V: TRBV20-1
D: -
size: -

CDR3: CASSYSKFGGPRVF
DNA: TGTGCCAGCAGTTACTCGAAGTTCGGGGGGCCCAGAGTCTTC
J: TRBJ2-1
V: TRBV6-5
D: -
size: few

CDR3: CASSLDLGLAGVEQFF
DNA: TGTGCCAGCAGCTTAGACTTGGGACTAGCGGGGGTTGAGCAGTTCTTC
J: TRBJ2-1
V: TRBV7-2
D: TRBD2
size: -

CDR3: CASSEYGTEAFF
DNA: TGTGCCAGCTCAGAATATGGTACTGAAGCTTTCTTT
J: TRBJ1-1
V: TRBV18
D: -
size: few

CDR3: CASSLVPGDQPQHF
DNA: TGCGCCAGCAGCTTGGTACCCGGAGATCAGCCCCAGCATTTT
J: TRBJ1-5
V: TRBV5-1
D: -
size: few

CDR3: CASAQRVKGGLAKNIQYF
DNA: TGTGCCAGTGCGCAAAGGGTCAAGGGGGGACTAGCCAAAAACATTCAGTACTTC
J: TRBJ2-4
V: TRBV19
D: -
size: -

CDR3: CASSRSGAVEKLFF
DNA: TGTGCCAGCAGCCGCTCGGGAGCGGTTGAAAAACTGTTTTTT
J: TRBJ1-4
V: TRBV4-2
D: -
size: few

CDR3: CASSLGRPPGGELFF
DNA: TGTGCCAGCAGCTTGGGTAGACCCCCGGGCGGGGAGCTGTTTTTT
J: TRBJ2-2
V: TRBV7-3
D: -
size: -

CDR3: CASSLGGAPLQPQHF
DNA: TGTGCCAGCTCTTTGGGAGGGGCCCCCCTTCAGCCCCAGCATTTT
J: TRBJ1-5
V: TRBV6-5
D: -
size: many

CDR3: CSARDPAGSGNTIYF
DNA: TGCAGTGCTAGAGATCCCGCCGGGTCTGGAAACACCATATATTTT
J: TRBJ1-3
V: TRBV20-1
D: -
size: many

CDR3: CASSQGDSEAFF
DNA: TGTGCCAGCAGCCAAGGGGACAGCGAAGCTTTCTTT
J: TRBJ1-1
V: TRBV3-1
D: TRBD1
size: few

CDR3: CASRAGQYYNSPLHF
DNA: TGTGCCAGCAGGGCCGGACAGTACTATAATTCACCCCTCCACTTT
J: TRBJ1-6
V: TRBV2
D: -
size: -

CDR3: CASSQEGGPMNTEAFF
DNA: TGCGCCAGCAGCCAAGAGGGGGGTCCCATGAACACTGAAGCTTTCTTT
J: TRBJ1-1
V: TRBV4-1
D: -
size: few

CDR3: CSVVRAGNTIYF
DNA: TGCAGCGTTGTCAGGGCTGGAAACACCATATATTTT
J: TRBJ1-3
V: TRBV29-1
D: -
size: many

CDR3: CASSLGGVENIQYF
DNA: TGCGCCAGCAGCTTGGGAGGGGTGGAGAACATTCAGTACTTC
J: TRBJ2-4
V: TRBV5-1
D: -
size: -

CDR3: CASSRGLGLNTEAFF
DNA: TGCGCCAGCTCCAGGGGGTTAGGCCTGAACACTGAAGCTTTCTTT
J: TRBJ1-1
V: TRBV4-1
D: TRBD1
size: few

CDR3: CASSPRGTGNTGELFF
DNA: TGTGCCAGCTCACCTCGCGGGACAGGGAACACCGGGGAGCTGTTTTTT
J: TRBJ2-2
V: TRBV18
D: TRBD1
size: many

CDR3: CASSPRGSYGYTF
DNA: TGTGCCAGCAGTCCCCGGGGAAGCTATGGCTACACCTTC
J: TRBJ1-2
V: TRBV7-9
D: -
size: many

CDR3: CASSLFGDSNQPQHF
DNA: TGCGCCAGCAGCTTGTTTGGCGATAGCAATCAGCCCCAGCATTTT
J: TRBJ1-5
V: TRBV5-1
D: -
size: many